A selection of T cell receptor beta chains follows, all from one sample in a study of T-cell reconstitution after alpha-beta-depleted transplantation in children. TCRdb independently ran MiXCR on the PCR reads; one entry per CDR3 protein. The sample records over 550,000 distinct CDR3 sequences, over 9.5% being singletons. This sample comprised PBMCs from the stem cell graft donor, obtained from the stem cell graft. Receptor source: a human donor who donated a stem cell graft to a child with acute myeloid leukemia. CDR3s include the opening cysteine and the closing phenylalanine or tryptophan. Each record gives: V gene, J gene, D gene, clone size, CDR3 DNA, CDR3 protein. A D gene is named only where the DNA matches it firmly. Some rows have no size entry. The others give once, few or many, or a class for an expanded clone.

TRBV9	TRBJ2-3	TRBD1	few	TGTGCCAGCAGCCCGCGACAGGGCCCACCTACGGATACGCAGTATTTT	CASSPRQGPPTDTQYF
TRBV7-3	TRBJ2-3	NA	many	TGTGCCAGCAGTCCGGAGCGCACAGATACGCAGTATTTT	CASSPERTDTQYF
TRBV7-2	TRBJ1-5	NA	many	TGTGCCAGCAGCCCCCGCGGCAATCAGCCCCAGCATTTT	CASSPRGNQPQHF
TRBV18	TRBJ1-1	TRBD1	NA	TGTGCCAGCTCTCGCTCCGGGACAGATAGCACTGAAGCTTTCTTT	CASSRSGTDSTEAFF
TRBV6-4	TRBJ1-2	NA	NA	TGTGCCAGCAGTGACTCGGGGCAGGGCGGCTACACCTTC	CASSDSGQGGYTF
TRBV28	TRBJ2-7	TRBD1	few	TGTGCCATCAAGGGGACAGCCTCCTACGAGCAGTACTTC	CAIKGTASYEQYF
TRBV5-1	TRBJ1-1	TRBD1	few	TGCGCCAGCAGCACGGGACAGGGGGCGGCTTTCTTT	CASSTGQGAAFF
TRBV27	TRBJ2-7	NA	NA	TGTGCCAGCAGTTTCGGAACACCCGGGAACGAGCAGTACTTC	CASSFGTPGNEQYF
TRBV29-1	TRBJ2-5	NA	few	TGCAGCGTTGCAGGGCTACAAGAGACCCAGTACTTC	CSVAGLQETQYF
TRBV25-1	TRBJ2-1	TRBD2	NA	TGTGCCAGCAGTTTTAGCGGGAGCGGGGATGAGCAGTTCTTC	CASSFSGSGDEQFF
TRBV28	TRBJ2-7	NA	many	TGTGCCAGCAGCGGCCACGAGCAGTACTTC	CASSGHEQYF
TRBV28	TRBJ1-1	NA	many	TGTGCCAGTTTGGCGGACCCCCGGCCCAACGCTGAAGCTTTCTTT	CASLADPRPNAEAFF
TRBV12-3/TRBV12-4	TRBJ2-1	NA	few	TGTGCCAGCAGTGTCAACAGGAACAATGAGCAGTTCTTC	CASSVNRNNEQFF
TRBV7-3	TRBJ2-3	NA	many	TGTGCCAGCAGCTTTGCAGCTGGCACAGATACGCAGTATTTT	CASSFAAGTDTQYF
TRBV28	TRBJ2-1	NA	many	TGTGCCAGCAGTTTTTGGGGGAATGAGCAGTTCTTC	CASSFWGNEQFF
TRBV21-1	TRBJ1-2	NA	many	TGTGCCAGCACCACGACAGGGAAGAAAGTTAACTATGGCTACACCTTC	CASTTTGKKVNYGYTF
TRBV4-3	TRBJ2-2	TRBD2	few	TGCGCCAGCAGCCAAGATCCAGGGAGGGACACCGGGGAGCTGTTTTTT	CASSQDPGRDTGELFF
TRBV20-1	TRBJ2-1	TRBD2	many	TGCAGTGGGATCGGGACTAGCGGGTTCTACAATGAGCAGTTCTTC	CSGIGTSGFYNEQFF
TRBV20-1	TRBJ1-3	NA	NA	TGCAGTGCTAGCCGGGGTGGAAACACCATATATTTT	CSASRGGNTIYF
TRBV3-1	TRBJ2-7	NA	NA	TGTGCCAGCAGCCAAGGGGCGGGGGCCCCCCACGAGCAGTACTTC	CASSQGAGAPHEQYF
TRBV29-1	TRBJ1-1	TRBD1	many	TGCAGCGTGGACAGGGGGCGAAGGGACACTGAAGCTTTCTTT	CSVDRGRRDTEAFF
TRBV3-1	TRBJ2-1	NA	few	TGTGCCAGCAGCCAGCCCCCCCCGAGGGAATACAATGAGCAGTTCTTC	CASSQPPPREYNEQFF
TRBV7-9	TRBJ2-7	NA	NA	TGTGCCAGCAGCCAAGGACAGACCTACGAGCAGTACTTC	CASSQGQTYEQYF
TRBV3-1	TRBJ1-1	TRBD1	NA	TGTGCCAGCAGACAGGGACAGGGGGCGACTGAAGCTTTCTTT	CASRQGQGATEAFF
TRBV24-1	TRBJ2-1	TRBD2	many	TGTGCCATAGCTAGCGGGCCCAACAATGAGCAGTTCTTC	CAIASGPNNEQFF
TRBV28	TRBJ1-1	NA	many	TGTGCCAGCACCCGGCCCCGGACCATGAACACTGAAGCTTTCTTT	CASTRPRTMNTEAFF
TRBV10-3	TRBJ2-2	NA	few	TGTGCCATCACTCAACTTGCCGGAACCGGGGAGCTGTTTTTT	CAITQLAGTGELFF
TRBV20-1	TRBJ2-5	TRBD2	few	TGCAGTGCTAGAGATTGGTGGGGGACTAGCGGGTCCCAAGAGACCCAGTACTTC	CSARDWWGTSGSQETQYF
TRBV7-9	TRBJ2-5	NA	few	TGTGCCAGCAGCTTAATTCCCGGAGAGACCCAGTACTTC	CASSLIPGETQYF